This is a list of T cell receptor beta chains from one sample in a study of blood T cell repertoires in COVID-19. The method was immunoSEQ multiplex PCR; TCRdb's version includes in-frame clones alone and lacks a portion of them. This table has around 320,000 clones, 90% to 95% appearing once. Sample: PBMCs or T cells enriched from blood (not recorded which). Source of these receptors: a woman aged 25 to 39 who had been exposed to COVID-19. Each CDR3 is given with its conserved first and last residue. The D gene is left open where the match is weak. The size field is filled for only some rows; it gives once, few, many or a size class.

abundance: -
j_gene: TRBJ1-2
v_gene: TRBV4-1
d_gene: TRBD1
CDR3aa: CASSQDRTGGYTF
CDR3nt: TGCGCCAGCAGCCAAGATCGGACAGGCGGCTACACCTTC

abundance: -
j_gene: TRBJ1-2
v_gene: TRBV4-3
d_gene: TRBD1
CDR3aa: CASSHSGQGNIYGYTF
CDR3nt: TGCGCCAGCAGCCACTCTGGACAGGGGAATATCTATGGCTACACCTTC

abundance: -
j_gene: TRBJ2-5
v_gene: TRBV11-2
d_gene: -
CDR3aa: CASSPQGGAWETQYF
CDR3nt: TGTGCCAGCAGCCCCCAAGGGGGGGCGTGGGAGACCCAGTACTTC

abundance: -
j_gene: TRBJ2-6
v_gene: TRBV12-3/TRBV12-4
d_gene: -
CDR3aa: CASSLSGANVLTF
CDR3nt: TGTGCCAGCAGCCTCTCTGGGGCCAACGTCCTGACTTTC

abundance: once
j_gene: TRBJ2-7
v_gene: TRBV6-5
d_gene: -
CDR3aa: CASSYSQTWEQYF
CDR3nt: TGTGCCAGCAGTTACTCACAGACGTGGGAGCAGTACTTC

abundance: once
j_gene: TRBJ2-7
v_gene: TRBV3-1/TRBV3-2
d_gene: -
CDR3aa: CASSQEVGLRGGRNEQYF
CDR3nt: TGTGCCAGCAGCCAAGAGGTTGGCTTGAGGGGGGGGAGGAACGAGCAGTACTTC

abundance: once
j_gene: TRBJ1-2
v_gene: TRBV5-4
d_gene: -
CDR3aa: CASSFNGVGRRPFYGYTF
CDR3nt: TGTGCCAGCAGCTTCAACGGTGTGGGGAGAAGGCCCTTCTATGGCTACACCTTC

abundance: once
j_gene: TRBJ2-3
v_gene: TRBV3-1/TRBV3-2
d_gene: TRBD2
CDR3aa: CASSQKPGLAGGHRTDTQYF
CDR3nt: TGTGCCAGCAGCCAAAAACCGGGACTAGCGGGGGGCCACCGCACAGATACGCAGTATTTT

abundance: -
j_gene: TRBJ1-1
v_gene: TRBV5-4
d_gene: TRBD1
CDR3aa: CASSLRTGGRTEAFF
CDR3nt: TGTGCCAGCAGCTTACGGACAGGGGGCCGTACTGAAGCTTTCTTT

abundance: -
j_gene: TRBJ1-3
v_gene: TRBV5-6
d_gene: -
CDR3aa: CASSLTGMDGNTIYF
CDR3nt: TGTGCCAGCAGCTTGACAGGGATGGATGGAAACACCATATATTTT

abundance: once
j_gene: TRBJ1-2
v_gene: TRBV20-1
d_gene: TRBD1
CDR3aa: CSASALGTGPSYGYTF
CDR3nt: TGCAGTGCTAGTGCTCTAGGGACAGGGCCCTCCTATGGCTACACCTTC

abundance: few
j_gene: TRBJ2-7
v_gene: TRBV2
d_gene: TRBD2
CDR3aa: CASTWTSGATYEQYF
CDR3nt: TGTGCCAGCACCTGGACTAGCGGGGCCACCTACGAGCAGTACTTC

abundance: -
j_gene: TRBJ1-1
v_gene: TRBV6-5
d_gene: TRBD1
CDR3aa: CASSKNRGEAFF
CDR3nt: TGTGCCAGCAGTAAAAACAGGGGGGAAGCTTTCTTT

abundance: once
j_gene: TRBJ2-5
v_gene: TRBV5-1
d_gene: TRBD2
CDR3aa: CASSLGGLGPETQYF
CDR3nt: TGCGCCAGCAGCTTGGGGGGACTAGGGCCAGAGACCCAGTACTTC

abundance: -
j_gene: TRBJ1-2
v_gene: TRBV5-1
d_gene: -
CDR3aa: CASSLGRADSLAYGYTF
CDR3nt: TGCGCCAGCAGCTTGGGACGGGCGGACTCTCTCGCCTATGGCTACACCTTC

abundance: -
j_gene: TRBJ1-4
v_gene: TRBV30
d_gene: -
CDR3aa: CAWREGQNNEKLFF
CDR3nt: TGTGCCTGGAGGGAAGGACAGAATAATGAAAAACTGTTTTTT

abundance: few
j_gene: TRBJ1-3
v_gene: TRBV7-3
d_gene: -
CDR3aa: CASSPAGPHSGNTIYF
CDR3nt: TGTGCCAGCAGCCCAGCAGGTCCTCACTCTGGAAACACCATATATTTT

abundance: -
j_gene: TRBJ1-1
v_gene: TRBV4-1
d_gene: -
CDR3aa: CASSQFVQSNTEAFF
CDR3nt: TGCGCCAGCAGCCAATTTGTGCAGTCAAACACTGAAGCTTTCTTT

abundance: -
j_gene: TRBJ2-1
v_gene: TRBV7-2
d_gene: TRBD2
CDR3aa: CASSKARGGDNEQFF
CDR3nt: TGTGCCAGCAGCAAAGCCCGCGGGGGGGACAATGAGCAGTTCTTC

abundance: -
j_gene: TRBJ1-2
v_gene: TRBV5-1
d_gene: -
CDR3aa: CASSLAGESGYTF
CDR3nt: TGCGCCAGCAGCTTGGCCGGGGAATCTGGCTACACCTTC

abundance: -
j_gene: TRBJ1-2
v_gene: TRBV9
d_gene: -
CDR3aa: CASSVVRGYNYGYTF
CDR3nt: TGTGCCAGCAGCGTAGTCAGGGGTTATAACTATGGCTACACCTTC

abundance: -
j_gene: TRBJ2-6
v_gene: TRBV5-6
d_gene: -
CDR3aa: CASSGQFSGANVLTF
CDR3nt: TGTGCCAGCAGCGGACAGTTTTCTGGGGCCAACGTCCTGACTTTC

abundance: -
j_gene: TRBJ2-5
v_gene: TRBV15
d_gene: -
CDR3aa: CATSRRLPQSETQYF
CDR3nt: TGTGCCACCAGCAGGAGACTTCCCCAGTCAGAGACCCAGTACTTC

abundance: once
j_gene: TRBJ1-6
v_gene: TRBV5-1
d_gene: -
CDR3aa: CASSFITSSPLHF
CDR3nt: TGCGCCAGCAGCTTTATTACGAGCTCACCCCTCCACTTT